The clone carrying this T cell receptor beta chain was recorded only once. Authors' processing steps: Estimation of nucleated cell counts was performed using reference gene primer amplification. Libraries were prepared by immunoSEQ multiplex PCR; TCRdb keeps only in-frame clonotypes and omits some of them. V, J and clone size are taken as reported in that table, and D and trimming were inferred from the DNA itself. Of tens of thousands of clones listed, 70% to 90% are singletons. These data come from a study of blood T cell repertoires in COVID-19. This CDR3 has 16 residues. The germline V and J ends were trimmed by 2 bases and 6 bases, with 14 bases remaining between them. Germline CDR1 is KGHSH and CDR2 is LQKENI.

This TCR came from an elderly woman in a cohort sampled during active or convalescent COVID-19. The sequenced material came from peripheral blood. This chain uses TRBV18 with TRBJ1-6, with a tentative D call TRBD1 (5 bases). CDR3 nucleotide sequence: TGTGCCAGCTCACCATATTCCAGGGAAGCTAATTCACCCCTCCACTTT. Translation gives CASSPYSREANSPLHF.